Listed below are T cell receptor beta chains from one sample, sequenced in a study of blood T cell repertoires in COVID-19. Method: immunoSEQ multiplex PCR; TCRdb's copy keeps in-frame clones and lacks some. This sample has about 320,000 clones, with 90% found just once. Sequencing was performed on PBMCs or T cells enriched from blood (not recorded which). These receptors were obtained from a man aged 55 to 70 who had recovered from COVID-19. Each CDR3 is given with its conserved first and last residue.

V gene,CDR3 protein
TRBV7-9,CASSPPTYEQYF
TRBV30,CAWNQGQPEAFF
TRBV10-2,CASSESRTSGSFDTQYF
TRBV21-1,CASSKEGRGTDEQYF
TRBV18,CASSPPGLSPAEEQYF
TRBV15,CATSRGRGGHQPQHF
TRBV15,CATSRGGGGSTYEQYF
TRBV11-2,CASSFSGGEYEQYF
TRBV4-3,CASSQDWRGRVTGELFF
TRBV27,CASRSGHQPQHF
TRBV7-2,CASSPRRTQGTEAFF
TRBV5-1,CASRQGASTEAFF
TRBV30,CAWNGGGLGYTF
TRBV7-2,CASSRSRGQQETQYF
TRBV28,CASTTINEQFF
TRBV9,CASSVSGGTSTDTQYF
TRBV29-1,CSVGPDREFFLSGYTF
TRBV2,CASSVAPGVGNSPLHF
TRBV5-1,CASSAGQGGYSGANVLTF
TRBV19,CASTYDRGLNQPQHF
TRBV2,CASTLTGNGYTF
TRBV4-3,CASSQVTTGTEAFF
TRBV5-4,CASSLRSGTGQETQYF
TRBV4-3,CASSHGRGPLHF
TRBV9,CASSMKAGGYTDTQYF
TRBV6-1,CASSEQRGPTYEQYF
TRBV24-1,CATSDPVSGSSYNEQFF
TRBV5-1,CASSYRTSGSNTGELFF
TRBV11-1,CASSPPGRAETQYF
TRBV5-1,CASSTSGATGELFF
TRBV5-1,CASREQGDGKLFF
TRBV9,CASSVQGNTEAFF
TRBV5-6,CASSLMSLGLAGGTGELFF
TRBV7-2,CASSLQGDRAGAPQHF
TRBV5-1,CASSTDRGPYEQYF
TRBV22-1,CPGSARPGTKNIQYF
TRBV30,CAWKESTDTQYF
TRBV5-6,CASSLEGRGIYAKNIQYF